This is a list of T cell receptor beta chains from one sample in a study of shared clonotypes between healthy human individuals. Measured with immunoSEQ multiplex PCR; TCRdb has only the in-frame clones, and not every one. The data contain some 1,400,000 clones, roughly 96% of them singletons. Sequencing input: naive CD4+ T cells sorted from blood. These receptors were taken from a man younger than 45 in good health. Both conserved end residues are part of each CDR3. Fields, in order: V gene, J gene, CDR3 protein.

TRBV5-1,TRBJ2-1,CASRRPGQAYNEQFF
TRBV6-1,TRBJ1-3,CASSEVWQRLSGNTIYF
TRBV5-4,TRBJ2-1,CASSSTSGAYNEQFF
TRBV4-1,TRBJ1-2,CASSRLNARLNYGYTF
TRBV16,TRBJ2-1,CASSQLVQGAYEQFF
TRBV18,TRBJ2-7,CASSRAGDIGDEQYF
TRBV18,TRBJ2-3,CASTSGSVDTQYF
TRBV28,TRBJ2-1,CASGNPGKHNEQFF
TRBV10-3,TRBJ1-1,CAISDGGTEAFF
TRBV28,TRBJ2-1,CASQSPRAGRSYNEQFF
TRBV9,TRBJ2-7,CASSSRQGNPPVVRYEQYF
TRBV2,TRBJ2-5,CASSEALNIGPQETQYF
TRBV19,TRBJ2-7,CASSSASGLSYEQYF
TRBV6-5,TRBJ2-5,CASSYSSMTRAKTQYF
TRBV28,TRBJ2-4,CASSFLQGLGKNIQYF
TRBV18,TRBJ2-2,CASSPPRDRITTGELFF
TRBV28,TRBJ2-3,CASSLRGGIDTQYF
TRBV9,TRBJ2-7,CASSPRGGSRGTYEQYF
TRBV18,TRBJ1-1,CASSPVGGTEAFF
TRBV5-1,TRBJ1-5,CASSLSGRDQPQHF
TRBV29-1,TRBJ2-5,CSVGRGGSGQETQYF
TRBV9,TRBJ1-1,CASSVAGIRGDRDNTEAFF
TRBV5-1,TRBJ2-7,CASSIGQYEQYF
TRBV6-5,TRBJ1-5,CASSGQEGNQPQHF
TRBV5-6,TRBJ2-7,CASSLERFFPYEQYF
TRBV18,TRBJ1-4,CASSPVQGGKLFF
TRBV7-2,TRBJ2-3,CASSIGVGTDTQYF
TRBV23-1,TRBJ1-5,CASSQPEGTGGKHPNQPQHF
TRBV2,TRBJ2-7,CASKGQGAFFYEQYF
TRBV5-4,TRBJ1-1,CASSLEILNTEAFF
TRBV27,TRBJ2-2,CASSLLLAGRTGELFF
TRBV2,TRBJ1-2,CASNLGHLFGYTF
TRBV6-5,TRBJ1-2,CASSYQRKSYGYTF
TRBV5-4,TRBJ2-3,CASSPVLAGDTQYF
TRBV14,TRBJ2-1,CASSQEFGGSYNEQFF
TRBV5-1,TRBJ1-2,CASSQTGNYGYTF
TRBV5-1,TRBJ2-5,CASAETGTGHETQYF
TRBV19,TRBJ1-3,CASSIAGRGLGNTIYF
TRBV7-9,TRBJ1-3,CAGTKTGGNTIYF
TRBV27,TRBJ2-2,CASSSPGLAGDTGELFF
TRBV20-1,TRBJ1-1,CSAATGTDAFF
TRBV4-3,TRBJ2-1,CASSPSAGQVVYNEQFF
TRBV25-1,TRBJ2-5,CASRGAGETQYF
TRBV5-1,TRBJ1-1,CASSRDLAEAFF
TRBV5-1,TRBJ1-2,CASGGTEANYGYTF
TRBV5-6,TRBJ1-4,CASRYVGATNEKLFF
TRBV27,TRBJ2-1,CAFNEQFF
TRBV18,TRBJ2-1,CASSPRWQGWDNEQFF
TRBV5-1,TRBJ2-2,CASSLTGKDTGELFF